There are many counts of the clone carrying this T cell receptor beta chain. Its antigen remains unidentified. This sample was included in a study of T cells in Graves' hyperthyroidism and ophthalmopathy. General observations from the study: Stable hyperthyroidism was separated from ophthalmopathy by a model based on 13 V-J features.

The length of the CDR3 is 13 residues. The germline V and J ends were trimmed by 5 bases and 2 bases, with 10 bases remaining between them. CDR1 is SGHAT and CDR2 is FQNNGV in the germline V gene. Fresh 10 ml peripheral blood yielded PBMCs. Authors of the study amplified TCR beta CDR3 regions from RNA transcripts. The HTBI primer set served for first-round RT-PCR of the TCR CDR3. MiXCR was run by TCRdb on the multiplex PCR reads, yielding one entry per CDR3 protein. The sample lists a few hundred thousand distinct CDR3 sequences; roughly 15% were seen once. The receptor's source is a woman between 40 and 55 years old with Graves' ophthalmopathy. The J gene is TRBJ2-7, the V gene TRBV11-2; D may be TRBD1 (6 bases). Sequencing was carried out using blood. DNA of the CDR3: TGTGCCAGCAGCCTTGGACAGACCTACGAGCAGTACTTC. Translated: CASSLGQTYEQYF.